This passage covers 21 T cell receptor beta chains from one sample sequenced in a study of lymphopenia after photon versus proton radiotherapy. TCRdb's table, derived via immunoSEQ multiplex PCR, lists solely in-frame clones and lacks some. The sample contains tens of thousands of clones, 90% of which appear only once. The starting material was peripheral blood, obtained from a patient treated with photon-based radiotherapy. These receptors were collected from a woman aged 45-65 years with cholangiocarcinoma.

By share of the sample, this clone is medium-sized (0.01 to 0.1%). The CDR3 is CASSQSVSAGDTQYF. The DNA of the CDR3 is TGTGCCAGCAGCCAATCGGTGTCAGCAGGAGATACGCAGTATTTT. J is TRBJ2-3 and V is TRBV16; D remains ambiguous. The CDR3 length is 15 residues. Deletions cut 0 bases from V and 5 bases from J, with 12 bases between. Per germline, CDR1 KGHSY and CDR2 FQNENV.

This chain joins TRBV6-4 and TRBJ1-1, with a weak D call TRBD1 (6 bases). V was clipped by 5 bases and J by 1 base, with 8 bases between them. The CDR3 consists of 13 residues. From germline, CDR1 is MRHNA and CDR2 SNTAGT. The CDR3 DNA is TGTGCCAGCAGTTCGGACAGGAACACTGAAGCTTTCTTT. It encodes CASSSDRNTEAFF.

The V and J genes are TRBV14 and TRBJ2-5, with a weak D call TRBD2 (6 bases). The CDR3 extends over 16 amino acids. V was clipped by 2 bases and J by 7 bases, with 20 bases between them. Per the germline V gene, CDR1 is SGHDN and CDR2 is FVKESK. The CDR3 spells CASSQPTLTGSGTQYF. DNA for the CDR3: TGTGCCAGCAGCCAACCGACCCTTACCGGGAGCGGGACCCAGTACTTC.

The chain couples TRBV27 to TRBJ2-1; a possible D gene is TRBD2 (5 bases). This CDR3 region has 13 residues. Per germline, CDR1 MNHEY and CDR2 SMNVEV (reference sequence). Trimming left V 5 bases short and J 4 bases short, with 9 bases between. As DNA, the CDR3 is TGTGCCAGCAGTAGGACTGAGTACAATGAGCAGTTCTTC. Residues: CASSRTEYNEQFF.

This clone has a single count. This chain uses TRBV25-1 with TRBJ1-1; 10 bases map to TRBD1. The CDR3 is 14 residues long. Germline CDR1 is MGHDK and CDR2 is SYGVNS. V lost 3 bases, J lost 6 bases, and 4 bases stayed unmatched. CDR3 nucleotide sequence: TGTGCCAGCAGTGATAGGACAGGGGGATCTGAAGCTTTCTTT. The encoded protein is CASSDRTGGSEAFF.

The gene calls are TRBV9 and TRBJ2-2; the match to TRBD1 covers 8 bases. Per germline, CDR1 SGDLS and CDR2 YYNGEE. CDR3 length: 17 amino acids. With 0 bases clipped from V and 4 bases from J, the junction kept 8 bases outside the gene matches. CDR3 nucleotides: TGTGCCAGCAGCGTAGGGGGACAGGCGGTGAGCACCGGGGAGCTGTTTTTT. Translating gives CASSVGGQAVSTGELFF.

The rearrangement uses TRBV27 and TRBJ1-2; D unresolved. From germline, CDR1 is MNHEY and CDR2 SMNVEV (reference sequence). The V end was cut by 2 bases, the J end by 2 bases, with 6 bases between. CDR3 size: 13 residues. In DNA form, the CDR3 reads TGTGCCAGCAGTTTAACGGGAAACTATGGCTACACCTTC. Residues: CASSLTGNYGYTF.

This clone is a singleton in its sample. The genes are TRBV18 and TRBJ2-7; weak D call: TRBD1 (6 bases). Germline lookup yields CDR1 KGHSH and CDR2 LQKENI. Trimming took off 3 bases at V and 2 bases at J, with 11 bases between the two ends. The CDR3 sequence is 14 residues long. In DNA, the CDR3 is TGTGCCAGCTCACCGCGTGGGGGCACCTACGAGCAGTACTTC. Protein: CASSPRGGTYEQYF. Full variable domain (outside the CDR3, taken from reference TRBV18 and TRBJ2-7): NAGVMQNPRHLVRRRGQEARLRCSPMKGHSHVYWYRQLPEEGLKFMVYLQKENIIDESGMPKERFSAEFPKEGPSILRIQQVVRGDSAAYFCASSPRGGTYEQYFGPGTRLTVT.

The chain links TRBV9 to TRBJ1-6; possibly TRBD1 for D (6 bases). The CDR3 totals 15 residues. Trimming pared 4 bases from V and 7 bases from J, leaving 15 bases between. Germline loops: CDR1 SGDLS, CDR2 YYNGEE. DNA of the CDR3: TGTGCCAGCAGCTCCAGGGGTAACAGGAATTCACCCCTCCACTTT. Amino acids: CASSSRGNRNSPLHF.

The chain is built from TRBV6-1 and TRBJ2-1; D possibly matches TRBD1 or TRBD2 (5 bases each). This CDR3 contains 14 residues. V lost 6 bases, J lost 16 bases, and 25 bases lay in between. Germline V gene sequence: CDR1 MNHNS, CDR2 SASEGT. CDR3 coding DNA: TGTGCCAGCAGAGAGGCCCCAGTCCGGGACCCCTTATTCTTC. Protein: CASREAPVRDPLFF.

The chain joins TRBV2 to TRBJ2-1, with 12 nucleotides matching TRBD1. The V segment lost 8 bases and the J segment 0 bases; nucleotides outside the gene matches: 14. This CDR3 is 19 amino acids long. Germline V gene lookup returns CDR1 SNHLY and CDR2 FYNNEI. The CDR3 DNA sequence: TGTGCCAGCCAGAGGGACAGGGGGCGGATGGCCAGCTCCTACAATGAGCAGTTCTTC. It encodes CASQRDRGRMASSYNEQFF.

This clone appeared once. The chain employs TRBV14 and TRBJ2-6; a weak D match, TRBD1 (6 bases). From germline, CDR1 is SGHDN and CDR2 FVKESK. The CDR3 sequence is 16 residues long. V lost 3 bases to trimming and J lost 5 bases, with 14 bases between them. The CDR3: CASSQGATLWANVLTF. The DNA for the CDR3 is TGTGCCAGCAGCCAGGGGGCGACCCTCTGGGCCAACGTCCTGACTTTC.

The rearrangement uses TRBV29-1 and TRBJ1-1; possible D gene TRBD1, 6 bases. Germline V gene lookup returns CDR1 SQVTM and CDR2 ANQGSEA. Trimming removed 7 bases at V and 6 bases at J, with 15 bases between. The CDR3 is made up of 12 amino acids. The CDR3, as DNA: TGCAGCGGGGGGCGACAGGTCGCTGAAGCTTTCTTT. Protein sequence: CSGGRQVAEAFF.

The rearrangement links TRBV11-2 to TRBJ2-2; no clear D gene. Trimming cost V 2 bases and J 4 bases, with 17 bases left between them. CDR3 length: 17 amino acids. Germline V gene data show CDR1 as SGHAT and CDR2 as FQNNGV. The CDR3 here is CASSLSGPRWGTGELFF. CDR3 nucleotide sequence: TGTGCCAGCAGCTTAAGTGGTCCCCGGTGGGGCACCGGGGAGCTGTTTTTT.

The CDR3 sequence is CASSHTALGGYTF. CDR3 sequence (DNA): TGTGCCAGCAGCCACACGGCCCTTGGAGGCTACACCTTC. J is TRBJ1-2 and V is TRBV14; D unresolved. V was cut by 3 bases and J by 8 bases, with 13 bases left in between. Germline CDR1 is SGHDN and CDR2 is FVKESK. The CDR3 runs 13 residues.

The V call is TRBV6-6, the J call TRBJ1-3, with TRBD1 as a possible D gene (6 bases). The V end lost 4 bases, the J end lost 4 bases, and 11 bases lay between the germline ends. The CDR3 contains 14 residues. Germline V gives CDR1 MNHNY, CDR2 SVGAGI (reference sequence). CDR3 protein: CASSSQGYGNTIYF. The DNA of the CDR3 is TGTGCCAGCAGTTCTCAGGGGTACGGAAACACCATATATTTT.

V and J are TRBV2 and TRBJ2-7, with D perhaps matching TRBD1 or TRBD2 (5 bases each). The germline CDR1 and CDR2 sequences are SNHLY and FYNNEI. Trimming took 3 bases from V and 0 from J, leaving 18 bases between them. The CDR3 is 17 amino acids. CDR3 region: CASSDVGTGRISYEQYF. DNA of the CDR3: TGTGCCAGCAGTGATGTGGGAACGGGACGGATCTCCTACGAGCAGTACTTC.

The chain combines TRBV18 with TRBJ1-3; D call uncertain. Germline V gene sequence: CDR1 KGHSH, CDR2 LQKENI. The CDR3 runs 16 residues. Trimming removed 1 base from V and 3 bases from J, with 13 bases in between. CDR3 amino acids: CASSPRYAGSGNTIYF. In DNA form, the CDR3 reads TGTGCCAGCTCACCACGGTATGCGGGAAGTGGAAACACCATATATTTT. The full variable domain, rest sourced from reference TRBV18 and TRBJ1-3, is NAGVMQNPRHLVRRRGQEARLRCSPMKGHSHVYWYRQLPEEGLKFMVYLQKENIIDESGMPKERFSAEFPKEGPSILRIQQVVRGDSAAYFCASSPRYAGSGNTIYFGEGSWLTVV.

The chain joins TRBV19 to TRBJ1-2; D might be TRBD1 (5 bases). Per the germline V gene, CDR1 is LNHDA and CDR2 is SQIVND (reference sequence). Trimming cost V 1 base and J 2 bases, with 14 bases left between them. This CDR3 contains 16 residues. CDR3 in amino acids: CASSIAGTEINYGYTF. The CDR3 region has the DNA TGTGCCAGTAGTATAGCCGGGACCGAGATCAACTATGGCTACACCTTC.

The genes are TRBV5-1 and TRBJ2-3; 12 positions match TRBD2. The CDR3 is 18 amino acids. With V trimmed by 1 base and J by 2 bases, 8 bases remained unmatched. Germline V gene sequence: CDR1 SGHRS, CDR2 YFSETQ. The CDR3 DNA sequence: TGCGCCAGCAGCTTGCTACTTACTAGCGGGGGGTCCACAGATACGCAGTATTTT. Its translation is CASSLLLTSGGSTDTQYF.

The sample holds one count of this clone. V usage is TRBV11-3 and J usage is TRBJ1-1, with a weak D call TRBD1 (5 bases). The CDR3 has 14 amino acids. Per germline, CDR1 SGHNT and CDR2 YENEEA. V lost 6 bases to trimming and J lost 8 bases, with 19 bases between them. The CDR3 DNA reads as TGTGCCAGCAGTCCAACCGGGGCCTCAGCAGAAGCTTTCTTT. Translating it yields CASSPTGASAEAFF.